These 25 T cell receptor beta chains were all obtained from the same sample, sequenced in a study of CD8 T cells in ankylosing spondylitis (dated 2017 in TCRdb). To prepare the library, 5' RACE was applied. Reads for this sample came from an Illumina HiSeq 2500. TCRdb applied fastp at Q25 and MiXCR to the public reads, then kept only in-frame beta chains. Each entry merges the rows of one CDR3 protein and shows their most common DNA and genes. This sample comprises roughly 120,000 distinct CDR3 sequences, about 7% of them detected only once. The leading ten clones occupy about 12% of the sample. The specimen was blood, either unsorted or a sorted T cell fraction (not recorded which). The receptors stem from a male donor with ankylosing spondylitis or in good health (not recorded which).

This clonotype showed up many times. The chain is built from TRBV7-2 and TRBJ2-7, with 12 bases identical to TRBD2. The CDR3 spans 14 residues. From germline, CDR1 is SGHTA and CDR2 FQGNSA. Germline trimming cut 6 bases from V and 2 bases from J; bases unmatched to any gene: 2. The CDR3 loop reads CASRTSGGPYEQYF. In DNA, the CDR3 is TGTGCCAGCAGGACTAGCGGGGGACCCTACGAGCAGTACTTC.

This clonotype was detected ten times or more. This sequence joins TRBV20-1 and TRBJ2-2, with 11 positions matching TRBD2. Germline CDR1 DFQATT, CDR2 SNEGSKA (reference sequence). Trimming cost V 4 bases and J 7 bases; bases outside gene matches: 8. The CDR3 sequence is 15 residues long. CDR3 DNA: TGCAGTGCTAAACCCGGGACTAGCGGCATCGGGGAGCTGTTTTTT. This gives the protein CSAKPGTSGIGELFF.

This sequence joins TRBV7-9 and TRBJ1-1; D ambiguous. The V end lost 5 bases, the J end lost 2 bases, and 6 bases lay between the germline ends. The CDR3 contains 12 residues. Germline loops: CDR1 SEHNR, CDR2 FQNEAQ (reference sequence). This CDR3 is CASSVTNTEAFF. In DNA, the CDR3 is TGTGCCAGCAGCGTAACAAACACTGAAGCTTTCTTT.

This clonotype has only a few counts. Relative to the germline gene, one junction end is altered; a read error may explain this. This chain joins TRBV12-3 or TRBV12-4 and TRBJ1-2; the match to TRBD1 covers 7 bases. The CDR3 has 13 residues. For the CDR3, the DNA is TGTGCCAGCAGTCGGTCAGGGGGGCCTGGCTACCCCTTC. Protein: CASSRSGGPGYPF.

This clonotype came up many times. J is TRBJ2-7 and V is TRBV6-1; D unclear. V lost 4 bases, J lost 2 bases, and 21 bases lay in between. Per the germline V gene, CDR1 is MNHNS and CDR2 is SASEGT. This CDR3 spans 17 amino acids. In DNA form, the CDR3 reads TGTGCCAGCAGTGCTTTTAACACCAACGATCTTCCCTACGAGCAGTACTTC. It yields the protein CASSAFNTNDLPYEQYF.

This clonotype was observed at least ten times. The chain uses TRBV7-2 and TRBJ2-5, with D uncertain. Germline CDR1 is SGHTA and CDR2 is FQGNSA. V lost 5 bases and J 5 bases, leaving 12 bases between the germline ends. This CDR3 has 13 residues. CDR3 loop: CASSPGPVETQYF. The CDR3 DNA reads as TGTGCCAGCAGCCCTGGCCCCGTCGAGACCCAGTACTTC. Full variable domain (missing parts from reference TRBV7-2 and TRBJ2-5): GAGVSQSPSNKVTEKGKDVELRCDPISGHTALYWYRQSLGQGLEFLIYFQGNSAPDKSGLPSDRFSAERTGGSVSTLTIQRTQQEDSAVYLCASSPGPVETQYFGPGTRLLVL.

This clonotype was seen repeatedly, ten times or more. The chain employs TRBV5-1 and TRBJ2-1; tentatively, D is TRBD2 (7 bases). Deletions cut 7 bases from V and 7 bases from J, with 18 bases between. CDR3 length equals 14 residues. From germline, CDR1 is SGHRS and CDR2 YFSETQ. CDR3 sequence (DNA): TGCGCCAGCGACCGGGGGGACACGGCTAATGAGCAGTTCTTC. Translation gives CASDRGDTANEQFF.

The table lists this clonotype with many counts. The chain couples TRBV5-1 to TRBJ1-4; maybe TRBD1 (6 bases). The CDR3 covers 14 residues. Per germline, CDR1 SGHRS and CDR2 YFSETQ. With 3 bases removed from V and 7 bases from J, the gap between germline ends came to 13 bases. CDR3 coding DNA: TGCGCCAGCAGCTCTACAGGGTCCGGTGAAAAACTGTTTTTT. As protein: CASSSTGSGEKLFF.

This clonotype has a count of ten or more. V usage is TRBV6-2 or TRBV6-3 and J usage is TRBJ2-7, with D possibly matching TRBD2 (6 bases). The germline V gene encodes CDR1 MNHEY and CDR2 SVGEGT. The CDR3 runs to 12 residues. V lost 5 bases, J lost 9 bases, and 14 bases lay in between. This CDR3 reads CASSPGRDSQYF. The CDR3 DNA reads TGTGCCAGCAGTCCGGGCCGGGACTCGCAGTACTTC.

This clonotype appeared many times. The chain recombines TRBV20-1 with TRBJ1-1; a weak D match, TRBD1 (6 bases). The germline CDR1 and CDR2 sequences are DFQATT and SNEGSKA (reference sequence). V was clipped by 0 bases and J by 1 base, with 12 bases between them. The CDR3 contains 15 residues. CDR3 protein: CSARDLSTGNTEAFF. CDR3 bases: TGCAGTGCTAGAGACCTATCGACAGGGAACACTGAAGCTTTCTTT.

This clonotype was counted ten times or more. This chain uses TRBV18 with TRBJ2-7; D gene ambiguous. Germline V gene sequence: CDR1 KGHSH, CDR2 LQKENI. The V and J ends lost 0 bases and 2 bases respectively, with 11 bases between them. The CDR3 is 15 residues long. The CDR3 DNA follows: TGTGCCAGCTCACCACCGACTGCCTCCACCTACGAGCAGTACTTC. It yields the protein CASSPPTASTYEQYF.

There are many counts of this clonotype. The chain links TRBV19 to TRBJ2-1; D is possibly TRBD1 (6 bases). Trimming removed 6 bases at V and 5 bases at J, with 11 bases between. This CDR3 comprises 13 residues. The germline V gene has CDR1 LNHDA and CDR2 SQIVND (reference sequence). The CDR3 DNA reads as TGTGCCAGTAGACAGGGCCGAGACAATGAGCAGTTCTTC. Protein product: CASRQGRDNEQFF.

This clonotype was detected ten times or more. The chain uses TRBV6-1 and TRBJ2-7; the match to TRBD1 covers 7 bases. CDR3 size: 14 residues. Trimming cost V 5 bases and J 3 bases; bases outside gene matches: 7. Per the germline V gene, CDR1 is MNHNS and CDR2 is SASEGT. For the CDR3, the DNA is TGTGCCAGCAGTAAACAGGGGTCCTTCTACGAGCAGTACTTC. This sequence encodes CASSKQGSFYEQYF.

This chain joins TRBV5-4 and TRBJ2-3; tentatively, D is TRBD2 (5 bases). CDR3 length: 12 amino acids. Trimming shortened V by 0 bases and J by 10 bases, and 9 bases separated the two germline ends. The germline CDR1 and CDR2 sequences are SGHNT and YYREEE (reference sequence). CDR3 bases: TGTGCCAGCAGCTTGGAGGCTAGCTCGCAGTATTTT. Its translation: CASSLEASSQYF.

This clonotype was picked up many times. This chain uses TRBV25-1 with TRBJ1-2; no reliable D call. Trimming left V 2 bases short and J 3 bases short, with 7 bases between. The CDR3 is 13 amino acids. CDR1 MGHDK and CDR2 SYGVNS come from the germline V gene. CDR3 region: CASSEEPDYGYTF. The CDR3 DNA is TGTGCCAGCAGTGAAGAGCCAGACTATGGCTACACCTTC.

There are many counts of this clonotype. The chain has TRBV11-2 and TRBJ2-3; no firm D call. The germline V gene encodes CDR1 SGHAT and CDR2 FQNNGV. The V end lost 0 bases, the J end lost 1 base, and 14 bases lay between the germline ends. This CDR3 is built from 17 residues. CDR3 in DNA: TGTGCCAGCAGCTTAGAATACTTGGAGTGGGGCACAGATACGCAGTATTTT. Residues: CASSLEYLEWGTDTQYF. The entire variable domain, with the rest obtained from reference TRBV11-2 and TRBJ2-3, is as follows: EAGVAQSPRYKIIEKRQSVAFWCNPISGHATLYWYQQILGQGPKLLIQFQNNGVVDDSQLPKDRFSAERLKGVDSTLKIQPAKLEDSAVYLCASSLEYLEWGTDTQYFGPGTRLTVL.

This clonotype has ten or more counts. The J gene is TRBJ2-5, the V gene TRBV5-1, with TRBD1 as a possible D gene (8 bases). Germline V lookup: CDR1 SGHRS, CDR2 YFSETQ. The CDR3 consists of 15 residues. With 4 bases removed from V and 4 bases from J, the gap between germline ends came to 17 bases. Written as DNA, the CDR3 is TGCGCCAGCAGCCCCCAGACAGGGGAGGGAGAGACCCAGTACTTC. It specifies CASSPQTGEGETQYF.

This clonotype has at least ten counts. The chain employs TRBV5-5 and TRBJ2-1; no firm D call. Trimming took off 0 bases at V and 8 bases at J, with 9 bases between the two ends. This CDR3 has 13 residues. Germline V gene lookup returns CDR1 SGHKS and CDR2 YYEKEE (reference sequence). CDR3 loop: CASSLELRDEQFF. The CDR3 region has the DNA TGTGCCAGCAGCTTGGAGTTACGGGATGAGCAGTTCTTC.

The table lists this clonotype with many counts. The chain joins TRBV18 to TRBJ1-3; maybe TRBD1 (5 bases). Per germline, CDR1 KGHSH and CDR2 LQKENI. Trimming cost V 0 bases and J 0 bases, with 9 bases left between them. This CDR3 has 16 residues. The DNA of the CDR3 is TGTGCCAGCTCACCACCGGGGACTCTCTCTGGAAACACCATATATTTT. This translates into CASSPPGTLSGNTIYF.

There are many counts of this clonotype. The genes are TRBV6-5 and TRBJ2-3; TRBD2 might be the D (7 bases). CDR1 MNHEY and CDR2 SVGAGI come from the germline V gene. The CDR3 runs to 15 residues. The germline V and J ends were trimmed by 2 bases and 3 bases, with 12 bases remaining between them. This CDR3 is CASSYVGGRTDTQYF. The DNA for the CDR3 is TGTGCCAGCAGTTACGTGGGGGGGCGGACAGATACGCAGTATTTT.

This clonotype was recorded many times. The J gene is TRBJ1-3, the V gene TRBV5-1; D call uncertain. The V end lost 0 bases, the J end lost 4 bases, and 5 bases lay between the germline ends. Germline loops: CDR1 SGHRS, CDR2 YFSETQ. This CDR3 has 13 residues. The CDR3 DNA reads as TGCGCCAGCAGCTTGGCCCTAGGAAACACCATATATTTT. As protein: CASSLALGNTIYF. The entire variable domain, with the rest obtained from reference TRBV5-1 and TRBJ1-3, is as follows: KAGVTQTPRYLIKTRGQQVTLSCSPISGHRSVSWYQQTPGQGLQFLFEYFSETQRNKGNFPGRFSGRQFSNSRSEMNVSTLELGDSALYLCASSLALGNTIYFGEGSWLTVV.

This clonotype was seen at least ten times. The chain carries TRBV12-3 or TRBV12-4 and TRBJ1-4, with TRBD1 identical over 10 bases. Trimming removed 3 bases from V and 7 bases from J; junction bases left unmatched: 5. The CDR3 contains 15 residues. CDR3 amino acids: CASSFRQGAGEKLFF. The CDR3 nucleotides are TGTGCCAGCAGTTTCCGACAGGGGGCAGGTGAAAAACTGTTTTTT.

This clonotype came up many times. J is TRBJ2-1 and V is TRBV27; D is perhaps TRBD1 (7 bases). Germline assignment: CDR1 MNHEY and CDR2 SMNVEV (reference sequence). V gave up 7 bases and J gave up 4 bases, with 14 bases separating them. This CDR3 spans 14 amino acids. The CDR3 nucleotides are TGTGCCAGCAACCCAGGGGGGAGTTACAATGAGCAGTTCTTC. This sequence encodes CASNPGGSYNEQFF.

Regarding this clonotype: With a much larger clone just one base away, this may be a read error. The genes are TRBV15 and TRBJ2-4; a possible D gene is TRBD1 (6 bases). CDR1 and CDR2 (germline): LNHNV, YYDKDF (reference sequence). V gave up 1 base and J gave up 6 bases, with 16 bases separating them. This CDR3 region has 16 residues. The CDR3 region has the DNA TGTGCCACCAGCAGAGGCCTTGCCGAACAGGGAAACATTCAGTACTTC. This gives the protein CATSRGLAEQGNIQYF.

The sample holds many counts of this clonotype. The J gene is TRBJ2-1, the V gene TRBV11-3; D may match TRBD1 or TRBD2 (6 bases each). Germline values: CDR1 SGHNT, CDR2 YENEEA. The CDR3 covers 14 residues. Trimming took off 5 bases at V and 6 bases at J, with 14 bases between the two ends. CDR3 loop: CASSPRRGPNEQFF. For the CDR3, the DNA is TGTGCCAGCAGCCCTCGTCGGGGGCCCAATGAGCAGTTCTTC.